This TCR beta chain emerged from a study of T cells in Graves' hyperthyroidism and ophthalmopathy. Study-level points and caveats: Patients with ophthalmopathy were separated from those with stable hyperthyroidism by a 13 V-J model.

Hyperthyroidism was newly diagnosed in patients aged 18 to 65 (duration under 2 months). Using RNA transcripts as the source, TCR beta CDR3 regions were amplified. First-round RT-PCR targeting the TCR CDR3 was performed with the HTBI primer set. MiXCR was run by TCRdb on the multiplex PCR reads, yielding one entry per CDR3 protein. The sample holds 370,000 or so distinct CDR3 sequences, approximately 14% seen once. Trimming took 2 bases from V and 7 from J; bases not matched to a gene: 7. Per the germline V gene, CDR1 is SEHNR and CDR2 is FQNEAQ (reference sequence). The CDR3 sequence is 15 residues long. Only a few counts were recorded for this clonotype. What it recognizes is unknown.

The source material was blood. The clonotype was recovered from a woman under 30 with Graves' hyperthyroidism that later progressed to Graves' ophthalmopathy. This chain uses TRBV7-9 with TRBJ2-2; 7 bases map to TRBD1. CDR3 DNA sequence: TGTGCCAGCAGCTTAATTCCCAGGGGGATCGGGGAGCTGTTTTTT. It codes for CASSLIPRGIGELFF. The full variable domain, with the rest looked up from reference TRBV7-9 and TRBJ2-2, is DTGVSQNPRHKITKRGQNVTFRCDPISEHNRLYWYRQTLGQGPEFLTYFQNEAQLEKSRLLSDRFSAERPKGSFSTLEIQRTEQGDSAMYLCASSLIPRGIGELFFGEGSRLTVL.